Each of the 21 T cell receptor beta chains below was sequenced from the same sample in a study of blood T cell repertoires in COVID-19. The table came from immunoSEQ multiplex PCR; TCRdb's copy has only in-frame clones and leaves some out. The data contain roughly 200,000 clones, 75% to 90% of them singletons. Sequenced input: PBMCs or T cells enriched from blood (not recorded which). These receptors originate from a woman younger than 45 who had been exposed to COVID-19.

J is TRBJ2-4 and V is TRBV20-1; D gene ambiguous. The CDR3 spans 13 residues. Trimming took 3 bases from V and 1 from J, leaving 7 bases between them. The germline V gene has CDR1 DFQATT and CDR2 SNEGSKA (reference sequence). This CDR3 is CSASLEAKNIQYF. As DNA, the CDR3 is TGCAGTGCTAGTTTAGAGGCCAAAAACATTCAGTACTTC.

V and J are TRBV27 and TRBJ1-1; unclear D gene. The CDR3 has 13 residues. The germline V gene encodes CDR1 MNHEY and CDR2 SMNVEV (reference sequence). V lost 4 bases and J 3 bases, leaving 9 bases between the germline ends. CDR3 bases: TGTGCCAGCAGTTCGCGAGGCTACACTGAAGCTTTCTTT. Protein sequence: CASSSRGYTEAFF.

The CDR3 bases are TGTGCCAGCAGCTTAGCAAGAACAGCAATTCAGGGTACGCAGTATTTT. It encodes CASSLARTAIQGTQYF. The J gene is TRBJ2-3, the V gene TRBV11-2; D might be TRBD1 (5 bases). The germline V gene encodes CDR1 SGHAT and CDR2 FQNNGV. The ends were cut back, 1 base at V and 8 bases at J, with 19 bases in the middle. The CDR3 runs to 16 residues.

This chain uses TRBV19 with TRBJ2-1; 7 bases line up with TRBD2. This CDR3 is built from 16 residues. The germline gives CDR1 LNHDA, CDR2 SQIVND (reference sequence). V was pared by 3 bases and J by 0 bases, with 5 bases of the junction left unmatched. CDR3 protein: CASSIWGGSSYNEQFF. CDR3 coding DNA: TGTGCCAGTAGTATTTGGGGGGGAAGCTCCTACAATGAGCAGTTCTTC.

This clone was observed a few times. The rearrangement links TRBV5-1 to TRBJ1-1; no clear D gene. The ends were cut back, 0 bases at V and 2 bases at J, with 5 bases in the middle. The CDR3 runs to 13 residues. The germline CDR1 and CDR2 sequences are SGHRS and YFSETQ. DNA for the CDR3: TGCGCCAGCAGCTTGGAGACAAACACTGAAGCTTTCTTT. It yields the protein CASSLETNTEAFF.

The CDR3, as DNA: TGTGCCAGCACCCGGGGGTACTCCTACGAGCAGTACTTC. Its translation: CASTRGYSYEQYF. The chain joins TRBV6-5 to TRBJ2-7, with D perhaps TRBD2 (6 bases). V lost 7 bases, J lost 0 bases, and 10 bases lay in between. CDR1 is MNHEY and CDR2 is SVGAGI in the germline V gene. The CDR3 covers 13 residues.

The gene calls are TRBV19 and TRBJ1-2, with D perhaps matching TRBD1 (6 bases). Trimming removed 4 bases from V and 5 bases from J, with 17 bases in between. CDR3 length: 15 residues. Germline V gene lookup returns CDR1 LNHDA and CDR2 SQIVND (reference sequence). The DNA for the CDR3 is TGTGCCAGTAGTAATCTCGACAGGAGACATTATGGCTACACCTTC. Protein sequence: CASSNLDRRHYGYTF.

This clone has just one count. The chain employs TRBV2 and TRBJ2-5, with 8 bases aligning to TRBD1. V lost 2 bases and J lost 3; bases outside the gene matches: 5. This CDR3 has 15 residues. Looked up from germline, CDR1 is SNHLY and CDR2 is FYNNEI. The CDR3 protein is CASSETGQGKETQYF. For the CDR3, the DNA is TGTGCCAGCAGTGAAACAGGACAGGGTAAAGAGACCCAGTACTTC. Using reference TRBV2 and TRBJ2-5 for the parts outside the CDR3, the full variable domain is EPEVTQTPSHQVTQMGQEVILRCVPISNHLYFYWYRQILGQKVEFLVSFYNNEISEKSEIFDDQFSVERPDGSNFTLKIRSTKLEDSAMYFCASSETGQGKETQYFGPGTRLLVL.

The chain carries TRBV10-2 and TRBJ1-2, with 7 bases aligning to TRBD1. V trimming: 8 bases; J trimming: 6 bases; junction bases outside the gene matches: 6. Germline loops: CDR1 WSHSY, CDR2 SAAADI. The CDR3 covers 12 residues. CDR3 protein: CASAQGGNGYTF. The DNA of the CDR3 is TGCGCCAGCGCTCAGGGGGGAAATGGCTACACCTTC.

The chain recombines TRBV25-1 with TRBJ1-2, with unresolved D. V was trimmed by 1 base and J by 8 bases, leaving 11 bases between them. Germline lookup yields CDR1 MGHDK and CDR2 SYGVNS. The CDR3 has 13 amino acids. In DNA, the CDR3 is TGTGCCAGCAGTGAATCAGGCAGTTGGGGCTACACCTTC. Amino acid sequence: CASSESGSWGYTF.

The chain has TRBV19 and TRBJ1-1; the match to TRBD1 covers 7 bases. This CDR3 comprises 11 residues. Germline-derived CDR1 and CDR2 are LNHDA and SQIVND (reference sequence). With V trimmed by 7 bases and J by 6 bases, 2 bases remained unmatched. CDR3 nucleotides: TGTGCCAGTATAGGGACAGCTGAAGCTTTCTTT. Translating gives CASIGTAEAFF.

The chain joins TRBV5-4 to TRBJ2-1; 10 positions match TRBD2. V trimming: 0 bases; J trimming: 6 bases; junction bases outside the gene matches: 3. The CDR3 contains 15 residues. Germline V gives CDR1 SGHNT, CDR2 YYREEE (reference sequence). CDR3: CASSLVLAGVNEQFF. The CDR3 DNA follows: TGTGCCAGCAGCTTGGTGCTAGCGGGGGTCAATGAGCAGTTCTTC.

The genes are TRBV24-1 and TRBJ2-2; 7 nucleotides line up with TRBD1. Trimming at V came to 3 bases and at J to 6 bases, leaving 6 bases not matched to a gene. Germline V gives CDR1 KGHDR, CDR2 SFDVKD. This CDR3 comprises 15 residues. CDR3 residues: CATSDRQGRPGELFF. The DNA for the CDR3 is TGTGCCACCAGTGATCGACAGGGTAGGCCCGGGGAGCTGTTTTTT.

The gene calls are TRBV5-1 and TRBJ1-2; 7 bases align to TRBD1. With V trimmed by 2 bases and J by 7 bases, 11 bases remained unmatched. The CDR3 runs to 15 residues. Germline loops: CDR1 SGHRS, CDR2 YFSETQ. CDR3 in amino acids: CASSLNRQGDRGYTF. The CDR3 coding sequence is TGCGCCAGCAGCTTAAACCGGCAGGGGGATCGTGGCTACACCTTC.

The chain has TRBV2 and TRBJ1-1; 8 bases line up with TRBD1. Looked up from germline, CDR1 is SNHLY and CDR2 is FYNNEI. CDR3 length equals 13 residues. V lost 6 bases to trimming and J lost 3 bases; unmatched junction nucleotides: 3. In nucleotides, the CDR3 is TGTGCCAGCAGGATGGACAGGGACACTGAAGCTTTCTTT. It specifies CASRMDRDTEAFF.

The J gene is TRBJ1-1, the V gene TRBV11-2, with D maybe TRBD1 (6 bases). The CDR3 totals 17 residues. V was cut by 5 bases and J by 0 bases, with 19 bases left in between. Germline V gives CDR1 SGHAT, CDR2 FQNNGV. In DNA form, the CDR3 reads TGTGCCAGCAGCCAACGGACAGTAACGAATATGAACACTGAAGCTTTCTTT. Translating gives CASSQRTVTNMNTEAFF.

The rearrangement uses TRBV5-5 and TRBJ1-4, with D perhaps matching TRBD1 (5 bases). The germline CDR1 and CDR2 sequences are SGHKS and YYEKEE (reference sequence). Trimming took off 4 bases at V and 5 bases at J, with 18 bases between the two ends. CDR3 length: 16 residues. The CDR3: CASSPAGSRGNEKLFF. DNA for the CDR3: TGTGCCAGCAGCCCCGCGGGGTCTAGGGGAAATGAAAAACTGTTTTTT.

CDR3 sequence reads: CASSWRGNNQPQHF. Written as DNA, the CDR3 is TGTGCCAGCAGTTGGAGGGGCAACAATCAGCCCCAGCATTTT. The rearrangement joins TRBV27 to TRBJ1-5; D is possibly TRBD1 (5 bases). This CDR3 is built from 14 residues. Germline-derived CDR1 and CDR2 are MNHEY and SMNVEV (reference sequence). The ends were cut back, 4 bases at V and 3 bases at J, with 10 bases in the middle.

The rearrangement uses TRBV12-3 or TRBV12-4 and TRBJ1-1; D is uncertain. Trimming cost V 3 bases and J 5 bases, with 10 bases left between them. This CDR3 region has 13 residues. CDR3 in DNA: TGTGCCAGCAGTTTGGGTAGCCATACTGAAGCTTTCTTT. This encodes CASSLGSHTEAFF.

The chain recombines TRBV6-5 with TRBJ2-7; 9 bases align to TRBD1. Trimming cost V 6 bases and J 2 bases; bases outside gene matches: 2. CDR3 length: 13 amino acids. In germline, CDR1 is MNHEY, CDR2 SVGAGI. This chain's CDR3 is CASSRDRAYEQYF. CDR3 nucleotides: TGTGCCAGCAGCCGGGACAGGGCCTACGAGCAGTACTTC.

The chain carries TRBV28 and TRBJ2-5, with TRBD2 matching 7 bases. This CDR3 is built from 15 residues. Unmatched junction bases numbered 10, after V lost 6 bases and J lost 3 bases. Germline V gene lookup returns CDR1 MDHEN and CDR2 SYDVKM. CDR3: CASSGTGTTKETQYF. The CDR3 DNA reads TGTGCCAGCAGCGGTACCGGGACTACTAAAGAGACCCAGTACTTC.